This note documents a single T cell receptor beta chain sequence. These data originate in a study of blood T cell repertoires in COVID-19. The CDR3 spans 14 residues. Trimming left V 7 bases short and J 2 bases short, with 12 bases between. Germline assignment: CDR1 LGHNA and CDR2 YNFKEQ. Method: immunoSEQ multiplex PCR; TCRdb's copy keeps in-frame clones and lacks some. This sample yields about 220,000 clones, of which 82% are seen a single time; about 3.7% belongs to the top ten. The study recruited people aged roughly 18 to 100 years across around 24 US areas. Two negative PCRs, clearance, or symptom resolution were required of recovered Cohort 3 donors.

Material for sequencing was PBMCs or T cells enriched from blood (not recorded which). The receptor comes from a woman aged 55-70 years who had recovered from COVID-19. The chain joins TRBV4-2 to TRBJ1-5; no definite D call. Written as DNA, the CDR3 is TGTGCCAGCACCCCGGGAGCGGGCAATCAGCCCCAGCATTTT. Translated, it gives CASTPGAGNQPQHF.